This T cell receptor (beta chain) was sequenced during a study of vaccination and CD4 T cells after COVID-19. Of note for this clonotype: What it recognizes is unknown.

This sample's treatment: approximately nine-day PBMC culture with coronavirus spike peptide pools or control peptides (ViraFEST assay). Gathered ahead of the COVID-19 pandemic (2011-2018) were the CD4+ T cells of the unexposed donor. The germline gives CDR1 MDHEN, CDR2 SYDVKM. This CDR3 has 13 amino acids. V lost 6 bases and J lost 0, with 8 bases in between. With the Oncomine TCR Beta short-read assay, DNA from cultured CD4+ T cells was sequenced. Using the QIAamp micro DNA kit, genomic DNA was extracted from the CD4+ T cells that had been cultured. TCRdb redid the calling of the PCR reads with MiXCR, one entry per CDR3 protein. The sample shows about 10,000 distinct CDR3 sequences, around 30% of them seen only once.

The chain employs TRBV28 and TRBJ1-2; D remains ambiguous. This clonotype was obtained from a human donor in good health. Sequencing used CD4+ T cells from blood, cultured in vitro. The CDR3 sequence is CASRPPANYGYTF. CDR3 nucleotide sequence: TGTGCCAGCAGACCGCCAGCTAACTATGGCTACACCTTC.